The 19 T cell receptor beta chains given below trace back to one sample, sequenced in a study of early T cells in non-severe SARS-CoV-2 infection. Each CDR3 protein is one row after TCRdb ran MiXCR on the 5' RACE reads. In the table there are about 120,000 distinct CDR3 sequences, around 12% of which are singletons. The material was whole blood, obtained at baseline. The receptors were sampled from an adult who was a healthcare worker with PCR-confirmed SARS-CoV-2 infection or an uninfected control (not recorded which).

This clonotype was counted between two and nine times. V is TRBV3-1 and J is TRBJ2-3; D remains unclear. The V gene's germline CDR1 is LGHDT and CDR2 YNNKEL (reference sequence). V was trimmed by 5 bases and J by 1 base, leaving 4 bases between them. The CDR3 spans 12 residues. For the CDR3, the DNA is TGTGCCAGCAGCTACGGCACAGATACGCAGTATTTT. It codes for CASSYGTDTQYF.

The table lists this clonotype with a few counts. This rearrangement joins TRBV12-3 or TRBV12-4 to TRBJ1-1, with 12 bases identical to TRBD1. This CDR3 spans 16 amino acids. V trimming: 2 bases; J trimming: 7 bases; junction bases outside the gene matches: 8. CDR3 sequence: CASSLIWDRGQNEAFF. The CDR3 DNA follows: TGTGCCAGCAGTTTAATCTGGGACAGGGGGCAGAATGAAGCTTTCTTT.

This clonotype has a handful of counts. The V call is TRBV28, the J call TRBJ1-1; tentatively, D is TRBD1 (6 bases). The CDR3 is made up of 16 amino acids. Deletions cut 6 bases from V and 1 base from J, with 18 bases between. Germline CDR1 MDHEN, CDR2 SYDVKM. The CDR3 bases are TGTGCCAGCAGCGCACCAGGGGTACGGCGGAACACTGAAGCTTTCTTT. Amino acids: CASSAPGVRRNTEAFF.

This clonotype was seen repeatedly, ten times or more. The V and J genes are TRBV7-2 and TRBJ2-2; D call uncertain. Germline assignment: CDR1 SGHTA and CDR2 FQGNSA. This CDR3 has 11 residues. V gave up 5 bases and J gave up 9 bases, with 7 bases separating them. CDR3 region: CASSPTRELFF. In nucleotides, the CDR3 is TGTGCCAGCAGCCCTACCAGGGAGCTGTTTTTT.

This clonotype was found many times. DNA of the CDR3: TGCGCCAGCAGCTTGGTCGGGGGGGCTCCAGATACGCAGTATTTT. Translating gives CASSLVGGAPDTQYF. The chain is built from TRBV5-1 and TRBJ2-3; 8 bases align to TRBD2. Germline trimming cut 0 bases from V and 4 bases from J; bases unmatched to any gene: 4. The CDR3 has 15 amino acids. The germline V gene encodes CDR1 SGHRS and CDR2 YFSETQ.

The rearrangement links TRBV7-6 to TRBJ2-2; 10 bases are shared with TRBD2. The ends lost 5 bases at V and 4 bases at J; junction bases unmatched: 10. The CDR3 is made up of 17 amino acids. The germline CDR1 and CDR2 sequences are SGHVS and FNYEAQ. As DNA, the CDR3 is TGTGCCAGCAGCGTTGCTAGCGGGGGTTGGAGCACCGGGGAGCTGTTTTTT. It yields the protein CASSVASGGWSTGELFF.

This clonotype was counted a few times. The genes are TRBV4-2 and TRBJ1-3; no reliable D call. The CDR3 sequence is 14 residues long. Germline V lookup: CDR1 LGHNA, CDR2 YNFKEQ. V shed 2 bases and J shed 4 bases, with 9 bases lying between them. CDR3 sequence: CASSQSHEGNTIYF. In nucleotides, the CDR3 is TGTGCCAGCAGCCAAAGCCACGAAGGAAACACCATATATTTT.

This clonotype has ten or more counts. The chain joins TRBV12-3 or TRBV12-4 to TRBJ1-1; TRBD1 matches 7 bases. Trimming at V came to 6 bases and at J to 11 bases, leaving 9 bases not matched to a gene. The CDR3 length is 12 residues. CDR3 in amino acids: CASSEYDRDAFF. CDR3 bases: TGTGCCAGCAGCGAATACGACAGGGATGCTTTCTTT.

This clonotype was observed a handful of times. The rearrangement uses TRBV30 and TRBJ1-6; no reliable D call. CDR1 is GTSNPN and CDR2 is SVGIG in the germline V gene (reference sequence). This CDR3 is 15 amino acids long. The V and J ends lost 1 base and 6 bases respectively, with 13 bases between them. The CDR3 sequence: CAWSAYRIRNSPLHF. CDR3 coding DNA: TGTGCCTGGAGTGCCTACAGAATTCGTAATTCACCCCTCCACTTT.

This clonotype was counted ten times or more. The chain uses TRBV28 and TRBJ2-1; D uncertain. The V gene lost 3 bases and the J gene lost 2 bases, with 8 bases spanning the gap. Germline CDR1 MDHEN, CDR2 SYDVKM. The CDR3 extends over 14 amino acids. The CDR3 reads CASSLVGTYNEQFF. In DNA form, the CDR3 reads TGTGCCAGCAGTTTGGTGGGTACCTACAATGAGCAGTTCTTC.

In its sample, this clonotype was seen a few times. V and J are TRBV21-1 and TRBJ1-5; no DNA check was done on the table's D call, TRBD1. TRBV21-1 is reported as a pseudogene. The CDR3 contains 19 residues. The CDR3, as DNA: TGTGCCAGCAGCAAACCCTCACGGGACAGGGGATGCGGCAATCAGCCCCAGCATTTT. It specifies CASSKPSRDRGCGNQPQHF.

This clonotype has more than one count but fewer than ten. The V gene is TRBV20-1, the J gene TRBJ2-7; tentatively, D is TRBD1 (5 bases). CDR1 is DFQATT, CDR2 SNEGSKA, per germline (reference sequence). The V gene lost 2 bases and the J gene lost 2 bases, with 10 bases spanning the gap. The CDR3 is 13 residues long. The DNA for the CDR3 is TGCAGTGCTAGACCTCAGGGTACCTACGAGCAGTACTTC. Translation gives CSARPQGTYEQYF.

This clonotype was picked up many times. The chain is built from TRBV2 and TRBJ2-7; 7 bases fit TRBD2. The CDR3 is 14 residues long. Germline CDR1 reads SNHLY; CDR2 reads FYNNEI. The V and J ends lost 6 bases and 4 bases, in that order; junction bases with no gene match: 9. CDR3 nucleotide sequence: TGTGCCAGCAGGTATCTCGGGGGGACGTACGAGCAGTACTTC. Protein sequence: CASRYLGGTYEQYF.

With respect to this clonotype: This may be a read error, as it is one base from a much larger clone. The chain joins TRBV19 to TRBJ1-5, with D tentatively TRBD1 (5 bases). Germline V gene data show CDR1 as LNHDA and CDR2 as SQIVND (reference sequence). CDR3 length: 15 amino acids. The CDR3 region is CARSIMGLGNQPQHF. CDR3 DNA: TGTGCCAGAAGTATTATGGGGCTGGGGAATCAGCCCCAGCATTTT.

This clonotype has a handful of counts. The J gene is TRBJ2-7, the V gene TRBV4-1; D may be TRBD1 (6 bases). This CDR3 is 14 amino acids long. V was cut by 4 bases and J by 4 bases, with 14 bases left in between. The V gene's germline CDR1 is MGHRA and CDR2 YSYEKL. The CDR3 region has the DNA TGCGCCAGCAGCCCCAGTTACAGGGATTACGAGCAGTACTTC. It is translated as CASSPSYRDYEQYF.

The sample holds a few counts of this clonotype. The chain has TRBV20-1 and TRBJ1-2, with TRBD1 matching over 7 bases. V lost 6 bases, J lost 5 bases, and 12 bases stayed unmatched. In germline, CDR1 is DFQATT, CDR2 SNEGSKA (reference sequence). The CDR3 runs to 14 residues. CDR3 in DNA: TGCAGTGCAACCAGGACCCAACAGGGGTATGGCTACACCTTC. It encodes CSATRTQQGYGYTF.

The chain couples TRBV5-1 to TRBJ2-1; TRBD2 agrees at 7 bases. There are 16 residues in the CDR3. CDR1 SGHRS and CDR2 YFSETQ come from the germline V gene. The junction had 6 bases not matched to a gene; V was cut back by 3 bases and J by 0 bases. The CDR3 is CASSSHGGSSYNEQFF. CDR3 bases: TGCGCCAGCAGCTCTCATGGCGGGAGCTCCTACAATGAGCAGTTCTTC.

Here the CDR3 reads CASSVPGLGTGELFF. CDR3 bases: TGTGCCAGCAGTGTCCCGGGACTGGGGACCGGGGAGCTGTTTTTT. This rearrangement joins TRBV2 to TRBJ2-2, with D perhaps matching TRBD2 (6 bases). V lost 4 bases to trimming and J lost 5 bases, with 14 bases between them. CDR3 length equals 15 residues. CDR1 SNHLY and CDR2 FYNNEI come from the germline V gene. The full variable domain, with the rest looked up from reference TRBV2 and TRBJ2-2, is EPEVTQTPSHQVTQMGQEVILRCVPISNHLYFYWYRQILGQKVEFLVSFYNNEISEKSEIFDDQFSVERPDGSNFTLKIRSTKLEDSAMYFCASSVPGLGTGELFFGEGSRLTVL.

This clonotype was seen many times. The rearrangement joins TRBV27 to TRBJ2-1; no clear D. Germline V gene lookup returns CDR1 MNHEY and CDR2 SMNVEV (reference sequence). CDR3 length: 15 residues. The V end lost 4 bases, the J end lost 5 bases, and 15 bases lay between the germline ends. CDR3 amino acids: CASSSRVRSNNEQFF. The CDR3 region has the DNA TGTGCCAGCAGTTCCCGGGTACGGAGTAACAATGAGCAGTTCTTC.